One sample yielded the 4 T cell receptor beta chains listed below, sequenced in a study of beta chain features in type 1 diabetes. Expressed TCRB transcripts got sequenced, as all isolated RNA was reverse transcribed. Measured with immunoSEQ multiplex PCR; TCRdb has only the in-frame clones, and not every one. The sample yields about 360,000 clones, roughly 13% seen once. Sample: naive CD4+ T cells from blood. These receptors were taken from a man in his late teens or twenties in good health.

This clone was detected a few times. The chain recombines TRBV11-2 with TRBJ1-2; possible D gene TRBD1, 6 bases. From germline, CDR1 is SGHAT and CDR2 FQNNGV. The ends were cut back, 5 bases at V and 4 bases at J, with 14 bases in the middle. CDR3 length: 14 amino acids. In nucleotides, the CDR3 is TGTGCCAGCAGCCGACAGGCGCGATCCTATGGCTACACCTTC. Its translation is CASSRQARSYGYTF.

The rearrangement uses TRBV30 and TRBJ2-7; TRBD1 is a possible D gene (6 bases). V was pared by 5 bases and J by 1 base, with 12 bases between. This CDR3 is built from 13 residues. The germline V gene has CDR1 GTSNPN and CDR2 SVGIG (reference sequence). The CDR3 sequence is CAWGTGHSYEQYF. CDR3 nucleotides: TGTGCCTGGGGGACGGGACATTCCTACGAGCAGTACTTC.

This clone was detected only a few times. The V and J genes are TRBV27 and TRBJ1-1; D is undetermined. CDR3 length: 14 amino acids. Trimming removed 2 bases at V and 0 bases at J, with 7 bases between. Looked up from germline, CDR1 is MNHEY and CDR2 is SMNVEV (reference sequence). This CDR3 is CASSLEAVNTEAFF. The CDR3 region has the DNA TGTGCCAGCAGTTTAGAGGCTGTGAACACTGAAGCTTTCTTT.

This clone came up a few times. The V and J genes are TRBV15 and TRBJ1-5, with D unclear. Trimming left V 4 bases short and J 2 bases short, with 18 bases between. Germline assignment: CDR1 LNHNV and CDR2 YYDKDF (reference sequence). There are 17 residues in the CDR3. This CDR3 reads CATSTRRAGGGNQPQHF. As DNA, the CDR3 is TGTGCCACCAGCACAAGGAGGGCGGGAGGTGGCAATCAGCCCCAGCATTTT.